Shown below are 27 T cell receptor beta chains from a single sample sequenced in a study of response to subunit inactivated influenza vaccine. A single record per CDR3 protein comes from TCRdb applying MiXCR to the RT-PCR reads. The repertoire consists of some 500,000 distinct CDR3 sequences, with 10% to 15% occurring once and the leading ten covering about 12%. The material was PBMCs from blood, obtained more than 35 days after vaccination. The receptor source for this set is a man aged 50 or older who received an inactivated influenza vaccine.

This clonotype was seen a handful of times. The rearrangement joins TRBV20-1 to TRBJ2-7, with 10 positions matching TRBD2. Unmatched junction bases numbered 6, after V lost 0 bases and J lost 4 bases. This CDR3 has 15 residues. CDR1 DFQATT and CDR2 SNEGSKA come from the germline V gene (reference sequence). Here the CDR3 DNA reads TGCAGTGCTAGAGACTATCTAGCGGGAGTTTACGAGCAGTACTTC. It specifies CSARDYLAGVYEQYF.

This clonotype appeared many times. This chain uses TRBV6-6 with TRBJ1-1; no reliable D call. The CDR3 covers 13 residues. Trimming removed 8 bases at V and 1 base at J, with 11 bases between. CDR1 is MNHNY, CDR2 SVGAGI, per germline (reference sequence). Here the CDR3 reads CASLLPGNTEAFF. Written as DNA, the CDR3 is TGTGCCAGCCTTCTTCCCGGGAACACTGAAGCTTTCTTT.

This clonotype was recorded at least ten times. V gene TRBV7-2 combines with J gene TRBJ1-5; D is unclear. Trimming stripped 4 bases from V and 1 base from J, with 11 bases between. Germline V lookup: CDR1 SGHTA, CDR2 FQGNSA. The CDR3 has 15 residues. The CDR3 loop is CASSYTTGSNQPQHF. The CDR3, as DNA: TGTGCCAGCAGCTACACCACTGGGAGCAATCAGCCCCAGCATTTT.

The sample holds many counts of this clonotype. The chain employs TRBV6-1 and TRBJ2-7; TRBD1 matches 8 bases. Germline loops: CDR1 MNHNS, CDR2 SASEGT. The CDR3 covers 14 residues. The ends lost 6 bases at V and 3 bases at J; junction bases unmatched: 7. This CDR3 reads CASSQTGAYYEQYF. CDR3 nucleotides: TGTGCCAGCAGCCAGACAGGGGCCTACTACGAGCAGTACTTC.

This clonotype turned up a few times. DNA of the CDR3: TGCGCCAGCAGCTTGGGGTCCGGTACGCAGTATTTT. Translating it yields CASSLGSGTQYF. This chain connects TRBV5-1 to TRBJ2-3; D call uncertain. CDR3 length: 12 amino acids. Per the germline V gene, CDR1 is SGHRS and CDR2 is YFSETQ. V lost 0 bases and J 8 bases, leaving 7 bases between the germline ends. Based on the CDR3 plus reference TRBV5-1 and TRBJ2-3, the full variable domain is KAGVTQTPRYLIKTRGQQVTLSCSPISGHRSVSWYQQTPGQGLQFLFEYFSETQRNKGNFPGRFSGRQFSNSRSEMNVSTLELGDSALYLCASSLGSGTQYFGPGTRLTVL.

V is TRBV6-1 and J is TRBJ1-4; the match to TRBD1 covers 9 bases. Trimming took 0 bases from V and 10 from J; bases not matched to a gene: 3. This CDR3 comprises 14 residues. The germline V gene has CDR1 MNHNS and CDR2 SASEGT. CDR3 in amino acids: CASSEAGQGGKLFF. DNA for the CDR3: TGTGCCAGCAGTGAAGCGGGACAGGGCGGAAAACTGTTTTTT.

DNA for the CDR3: TGTGCCAGCAGAACGGATTTTGGGGCCAACGTCCTGACTTTC. Its protein product is CASRTDFGANVLTF. The rearrangement links TRBV6-1 to TRBJ2-6, with unresolved D. This CDR3 region has 14 residues. From germline, CDR1 is MNHNS and CDR2 SASEGT. Trimming took 6 bases from V and 3 from J, leaving 9 bases between them.

This clonotype was seen more than once but under ten times. The genes are TRBV12-3 or TRBV12-4 and TRBJ2-3; D gene ambiguous. The CDR3 contains 14 residues. V was cut by 4 bases and J by 1 base, with 9 bases left in between. The CDR3 coding sequence is TGTGCCAGCAGTTACGGACCCCGCACAGATACGCAGTATTTT. The encoded protein is CASSYGPRTDTQYF.

The sample holds a few counts of this clonotype. The chain combines TRBV6-1 with TRBJ1-1, with a possible D match to TRBD1 (5 bases). Germline V gives CDR1 MNHNS, CDR2 SASEGT. Deletions cut 6 bases from V and 5 bases from J, with 13 bases between. This CDR3 region has 13 residues. The CDR3 region is CASSKGQATEAFF. CDR3 coding DNA: TGTGCCAGCAGCAAGGGGCAGGCAACTGAAGCTTTCTTT.

The CDR3 nucleotides are TGTGCCAGCAGGGCAGGGGGCAGGTATGGCTACACCTTC. As protein: CASRAGGRYGYTF. This chain uses TRBV12-3 or TRBV12-4 with TRBJ1-2; 8 bases line up with TRBD1. The CDR3 is 13 residues long. V dropped 6 bases and J dropped 5; count of bases not matched to a gene: 5.

This clonotype was seen more than once but under ten times. The genes are TRBV24-1 and TRBJ2-1; 9 positions match TRBD1. This CDR3 contains 18 residues. The V segment lost 3 bases and the J segment 5 bases; nucleotides outside the gene matches: 13. Per the germline V gene, CDR1 is KGHDR and CDR2 is SFDVKD. The CDR3 region has the DNA TGTGCCACCAGTGATACCCGGGACAGGGTTGATATCGACAATGAGCAGTTCTTC. Translated, it gives CATSDTRDRVDIDNEQFF.

The V call is TRBV12-3 or TRBV12-4, the J call TRBJ2-7; D may correspond to TRBD1 or TRBD2 (5 bases each). Trimming took off 2 bases at V and 4 bases at J, with 15 bases between the two ends. CDR3 size: 15 residues. The CDR3 spells CASSLRQIATYEQYF. Written as DNA, the CDR3 is TGTGCCAGCAGTTTAAGACAGATAGCGACTTACGAGCAGTACTTC.

The CDR3 sequence: CASSLTNRGVRQETQYF. For the CDR3, the DNA is TGCGCCAGCAGCTTGACCAACAGGGGAGTTCGCCAAGAGACCCAGTACTTC. V gene TRBV5-1 combines with J gene TRBJ2-5; 7 nucleotides match TRBD1. The germline V gene encodes CDR1 SGHRS and CDR2 YFSETQ. The CDR3 covers 17 residues. V was pared by 1 base and J by 1 base, with 10 bases of the junction left unmatched.

This clonotype was seen a few times. This rearrangement joins TRBV6-2 or TRBV6-3 to TRBJ2-1; D gene uncertain. CDR3 length: 13 amino acids. V lost 5 bases to trimming and J lost 9 bases, with 14 bases between them. CDR1 and CDR2 from the germline V gene are MNHEY and SVGEGT. The CDR3 spells CASSPTEVSEQFF. The DNA for the CDR3 is TGTGCCAGCAGTCCCACTGAGGTCTCTGAGCAGTTCTTC.

This clonotype was seen at least ten times. The rearrangement joins TRBV24-1 to TRBJ2-5; no clear D gene. Trimming shortened V by 8 bases and J by 5 bases, and 14 bases separated the two germline ends. CDR1 and CDR2 (germline): KGHDR, SFDVKD. The CDR3 runs to 13 residues. As DNA, the CDR3 is TGTGCCACCACGGGTCCAATCGGGGAGACCCAGTACTTC. It yields the protein CATTGPIGETQYF.

Ten or more counts support this clonotype. The chain joins TRBV6-1 to TRBJ2-7, with a weak D call TRBD1 (6 bases). The CDR3 loop spans 13 amino acids. Trimming left V 1 base short and J 3 bases short, with 7 bases between. From germline, CDR1 is MNHNS and CDR2 SASEGT. For the CDR3, the DNA is TGTGCCAGCAGTGAAGGACAGGACTACGAGCAGTACTTC. The encoded protein is CASSEGQDYEQYF.

Notes on this clonotype: A much larger clone differs by one base, so this may be a read error. The CDR3 loop reads CASSLSQRLAGTGELFF. The DNA for the CDR3 is TGTGCCAGCAGTTTATCGCAAAGACTAGCGGGCACCGGGGAGCTGTTTTTT. J is TRBJ2-2 and V is TRBV12-3 or TRBV12-4; 10 bases align to TRBD2. The V gene end was trimmed by 2 bases and the J gene end by 4 bases; junction bases not matched to a gene: 7. This CDR3 has 17 amino acids.

V gene TRBV4-2 combines with J gene TRBJ2-7; 11 bases are a match to TRBD2. CDR3 length: 17 amino acids. The germline V gene encodes CDR1 LGHNA and CDR2 YNFKEQ. With 1 base clipped from V and 5 bases from J, the junction kept 10 bases outside the gene matches. CDR3 sequence: CASSQARLTSGTNEQYF. The CDR3 coding sequence is TGTGCCAGCAGCCAAGCGAGGTTGACTAGCGGGACAAACGAGCAGTACTTC.

This clonotype was observed a few times. The DNA for the CDR3 is TGTGCCACCAGTGATTTTAGCGCCTACAATGAGCAGTTCTTC. Translating it yields CATSDFSAYNEQFF. The chain links TRBV24-1 to TRBJ2-1, with a possible D match to TRBD2 (5 bases). Trimming pared 1 base from V and 2 bases from J, leaving 5 bases between. The CDR3 length is 14 residues. Germline CDR1 reads KGHDR; CDR2 reads SFDVKD.

This clonotype was counted ten times or more. The genes are TRBV12-3 or TRBV12-4 and TRBJ2-7, with D perhaps TRBD1 or TRBD2 (5 bases each). CDR3 length: 13 amino acids. V lost 6 bases and J 2 bases, leaving 11 bases between the germline ends. The CDR3 DNA sequence: TGTGCCAGCAGAGTGAGGGGAGCCTACGAGCAGTACTTC. It translates to CASRVRGAYEQYF.

This clonotype has more than one count but fewer than ten. This chain joins TRBV25-1 and TRBJ2-7, with 9 positions matching TRBD1. The CDR3 covers 13 residues. With V trimmed by 7 bases and J by 6 bases, 7 bases remained unmatched. The germline V gene encodes CDR1 MGHDK and CDR2 SYGVNS. The CDR3 coding sequence is TGTGCCAGCAACCGACAGGGGGAGCGCGAGCAGTACTTC. Translating gives CASNRQGEREQYF.

This clonotype was recorded at least ten times. The gene calls are TRBV10-3 and TRBJ1-2; D is undetermined. V gave up 2 bases and J gave up 2 bases, with 6 bases separating them. Germline V gives CDR1 ENHRY, CDR2 SYGVKD. The CDR3 sequence is 13 residues long. In DNA, the CDR3 is TGTGCCATCAGTGAGAGTAAAAACTATGGCTACACCTTC. This encodes CAISESKNYGYTF.

This clonotype has a single count. The rearrangement links TRBV24-1 to TRBJ2-6; D uncertain. Germline V CDR1 and CDR2: KGHDR, SFDVKD. The ends were cut back, 1 base at V and 2 bases at J, with 8 bases in the middle. The CDR3 length is 16 residues. CDR3 DNA: TGTGCCACCAGTGATTTTGCGGAAACTGGGGCCAACGTCCTGACTTTC. Residues: CATSDFAETGANVLTF.

In this sample, this clonotype turned up a few times. This chain connects TRBV7-8 to TRBJ1-2, with 9 bases aligning to TRBD1. Germline assignment: CDR1 SGHVS and CDR2 FQNEAQ. Germline trimming cut 1 base from V and 1 base from J; bases unmatched to any gene: 4. This CDR3 comprises 16 residues. This CDR3 reads CASSLVGQGNNYGYTF. The CDR3 region has the DNA TGTGCCAGCAGCTTAGTGGGACAGGGTAATAACTATGGCTACACCTTC.

In regard to this clonotype: Relative to the germline gene, one junction end is altered; a read error may explain this. The chain has TRBV12-3 or TRBV12-4 and TRBJ2-3, with 7 nucleotides matching TRBD2. This CDR3 region has 18 residues. DNA for the CDR3: TGTGCCATCAGTTTAGGGCGGGGTCGCGGGAGTTTGGCAGATACGCAGTATTTT. Its protein is CAISLGRGRGSLADTQYF.

A few counts support this clonotype. V and J are TRBV28 and TRBJ2-7; 9 nucleotides match TRBD1. The trim removed 8 bases at V and 3 bases at J, leaving 8 bases unmatched. This CDR3 contains 14 residues. The germline CDR1 and CDR2 sequences are MDHEN and SYDVKM. CDR3 nucleotide sequence: TGTGCCAGCGGTCGCCAGACAGGGGGCTACGAGCAGTACTTC. It codes for CASGRQTGGYEQYF.

This clonotype came up a few times. The gene calls are TRBV29-1 and TRBJ2-3; 8 bases are a match to TRBD2. This CDR3 has 13 amino acids. Germline values: CDR1 SQVTM, CDR2 ANQGSEA. The junction had 4 bases not matched to a gene; V was cut back by 6 bases and J by 2 bases. CDR3 residues: CSVERGNTDTQYF. The CDR3 DNA reads TGCAGCGTAGAGCGGGGGAACACAGATACGCAGTATTTT.